This TCR beta chain derives from a study of cytomegalovirus exposure and HLA in healthy donors. Findings of the study overall: In an earlier analysis, productive rearrangement rates for most beta V segments clustered near 87% or 30%. There were three CMV-associated chains whose specificity for CMV antigens was confirmed in vitro.

It was with 60 Vbeta and 13 Jbeta primers that the PCR ran. The protocol was immunoSEQ multiplex PCR, while the TCRdb copy is restricted to in-frame clones and leaves out a portion. The table lists fewer than 200,000 clones, roughly 80% of them singletons. Concerning this clone: Its antigen remains unknown.

The receptor was isolated from a woman aged 30 to 39 in good health and CMV-seropositive. The sequenced material came from PBMCs.

CDR3 bases: TGTGCCAGCAGCCAAGAGTATCACGGGACAGGGGCGAACACTGAAGCTTTCTTT. It translates to CASSQEYHGTGANTEAFF. The chain uses TRBV4-2 and TRBJ1-1, with TRBD1 identical over 10 bases. With V trimmed by 0 bases and J by 1 base, 8 bases remained unmatched. Germline V gives CDR1 LGHNA, CDR2 YNFKEQ. CDR3 length: 18 amino acids.